These 19 T cell receptor beta chains were all obtained from the same sample, sequenced in a study of blood T cell repertoires in COVID-19. TCRdb's copy holds only in-frame clones and misses some; the assay was immunoSEQ multiplex PCR. The sample includes roughly 290,000 clones, around four fifths seen only once; the top ten take around 3.9%. Sequenced input: peripheral blood. All receptors come from a woman between 50 and 59 years old with active or convalescent COVID-19.

This chain uses TRBV28 with TRBJ1-2; 9 bases line up with TRBD1. After removal of 5 bases from V and 7 bases from J, the junction contained 8 bases not matched to a gene. Germline assignment: CDR1 MDHEN and CDR2 SYDVKM. This CDR3 has 14 residues. CDR3 region: CASSITGGMSGYTF. The DNA for the CDR3 is TGTGCCAGCAGTATCACAGGGGGCATGTCTGGCTACACCTTC.

The gene calls are TRBV7-9 and TRBJ2-7, with a weak D call TRBD2 (6 bases). The CDR3 length is 17 residues. V was pared by 0 bases and J by 3 bases, with 18 bases between. Germline V gives CDR1 SEHNR, CDR2 FQNEAQ (reference sequence). The CDR3 coding sequence is TGTGCCAGCAGCTTAGCACCCATAGGCGGGACCAACTACGAGCAGTACTTC. It is translated as CASSLAPIGGTNYEQYF.

CDR3 loop: CASKLTDTQYF. The CDR3 bases are TGTGCCAGTAAACTCACAGATACGCAGTATTTT. The chain couples TRBV19 to TRBJ2-3, with D unclear. The CDR3 contains 11 residues. V was pared by 7 bases and J by 2 bases, with 4 bases between. Germline V gene lookup returns CDR1 LNHDA and CDR2 SQIVND (reference sequence).

The chain employs TRBV19 and TRBJ2-3, with 11 nucleotides matching TRBD2. The CDR3 consists of 15 residues. The V and J ends lost 5 bases and 3 bases, in that order; junction bases with no gene match: 4. CDR1 is LNHDA, CDR2 SQIVND, per germline (reference sequence). The CDR3 DNA is TGTGCCAGTAGTGTGTCTAGCGGGAGGACAGATACGCAGTATTTT. This codes for CASSVSSGRTDTQYF. The variable domain in full, with the rest retrieved from reference TRBV19 and TRBJ2-3, is DGGITQSPKYLFRKEGQNVTLSCEQNLNHDAMYWYRQDPGQGLRLIYYSQIVNDFQKGDIAEGYSVSREKKESFPLTVTSAQKNPTAFYLCASSVSSGRTDTQYFGPGTRLTVL.

The chain couples TRBV2 to TRBJ1-2; TRBD1 agrees at 8 bases. The CDR3 length is 13 residues. V dropped 9 bases and J dropped 4; count of bases not matched to a gene: 7. Germline CDR1 SNHLY, CDR2 FYNNEI. CDR3 amino acids: CARGADRVYGYTF. The CDR3 nucleotides are TGTGCCAGGGGAGCGGACAGGGTCTATGGCTACACCTTC.

The rearrangement links TRBV27 to TRBJ2-1; 15 nucleotides agree with TRBD2. From germline, CDR1 is MNHEY and CDR2 SMNVEV (reference sequence). The J segment lost 7 bases and the V segment lost 7 bases, leaving 2 bases of the junction unmatched. The CDR3 sequence is 14 residues long. CDR3 protein: CASKGTSGRNEQFF. The DNA for the CDR3 is TGTGCCAGCAAAGGGACTAGCGGGAGGAATGAGCAGTTCTTC.

The J gene is TRBJ1-3, the V gene TRBV5-4; 7 nucleotides line up with TRBD1. The germline V gene has CDR1 SGHNT and CDR2 YYREEE (reference sequence). Germline trimming cut 3 bases from V and 1 base from J; bases unmatched to any gene: 7. CDR3 length: 16 residues. CDR3 sequence: CASSSRQGMSGNTIYF. Here the CDR3 DNA reads TGTGCCAGCAGCTCAAGACAGGGAATGTCTGGAAACACCATATATTTT.

DNA for the CDR3: TGCGCCAGCAGCTTGGGTAGAACGAACACCGGGGAGCTGTTTTTT. Its translation: CASSLGRTNTGELFF. The chain carries TRBV5-1 and TRBJ2-2; D remains ambiguous. This CDR3 has 15 amino acids. V was shortened by 0 bases and J by 0 bases, with 6 bases between the two germline ends. The V gene's germline CDR1 is SGHRS and CDR2 YFSETQ.

The rearrangement joins TRBV5-4 to TRBJ2-7, with TRBD2 matching 10 bases. The CDR3 totals 14 residues. V lost 4 bases and J lost 4; bases outside the gene matches: 5. Germline V gene data show CDR1 as SGHNT and CDR2 as YYREEE (reference sequence). In nucleotides, the CDR3 is TGTGCCAGCAGCCCTTCTAGCGGGAGATACGAGCAGTACTTC. This sequence encodes CASSPSSGRYEQYF. The full variable domain, completed using reference TRBV5-4 and TRBJ2-7, is ETGVTQSPTHLIKTRGQQVTLRCSSQSGHNTVSWYQQALGQGPQFIFQYYREEENGRGNFPPRFSGLQFPNYSSELNVNALELDDSALYLCASSPSSGRYEQYFGPGTRLTVT.

The V gene is TRBV12-5, the J gene TRBJ2-1; tentative D call: TRBD1 (7 bases). The CDR3 extends over 15 amino acids. The V and J ends lost 6 bases and 2 bases respectively, with 14 bases between them. Germline loops: CDR1 LGHNT, CDR2 FRNRAP. The CDR3 reads CASGPGQRAYNEQFF. The CDR3 DNA sequence: TGTGCTAGTGGGCCGGGACAGCGGGCCTACAATGAGCAGTTCTTC.

The chain combines TRBV3-1 (or the pseudogene TRBV3-2) with TRBJ2-7; no clear D gene. The ends were cut back, 2 bases at V and 0 bases at J, with 5 bases in the middle. The germline gives CDR1 LGHDT, CDR2 YNNKEL (reference sequence). This CDR3 has 13 amino acids. The CDR3 here is CASSQLSSYEQYF. The CDR3 DNA reads TGTGCCAGCAGCCAACTTAGCTCCTACGAGCAGTACTTC.

This sequence joins TRBV7-9 and TRBJ2-1; 10 bases line up with TRBD1. Germline CDR1 and CDR2: SEHNR and FQNEAQ (reference sequence). The CDR3 is 15 amino acids. Germline trimming cut 2 bases from V and 6 bases from J; bases unmatched to any gene: 4. CDR3 sequence: CASSLQGQGSNEQFF. The CDR3 region has the DNA TGTGCCAGCAGCTTACAGGGACAGGGGAGCAATGAGCAGTTCTTC.

CDR3 amino acids: CASSITTGPNGYTF. CDR3 bases: TGTGCCAGTAGTATAACGACAGGCCCAAATGGCTACACCTTC. The V gene is TRBV19, the J gene TRBJ1-2; D perhaps matches TRBD1 (6 bases). The germline V gene encodes CDR1 LNHDA and CDR2 SQIVND (reference sequence). The CDR3 runs 14 residues. V was clipped by 2 bases and J by 6 bases, with 13 bases between them.

The chain has TRBV6-5 and TRBJ2-1; TRBD2 agrees at 8 bases. V lost 3 bases and J lost 4; bases outside the gene matches: 5. Germline V gene sequence: CDR1 MNHEY, CDR2 SVGAGI. This CDR3 has 15 amino acids. The chain's CDR3 is CASSYSSGSYNEQFF. The DNA of the CDR3 is TGTGCCAGCAGTTATTCTAGCGGGTCATACAATGAGCAGTTCTTC.

This clone was detected only once. V usage is TRBV7-3 and J usage is TRBJ2-2; 8 nucleotides align to TRBD1. Germline CDR1 and CDR2: SGHTA and FQGTGA. The CDR3 contains 15 residues. V was clipped by 5 bases and J by 3 bases; unmatched bases: 5. DNA for the CDR3: TGTGCCAGCAGCCCCGGACAGGGCTACACCGGGGAGCTGTTTTTT. Its protein product is CASSPGQGYTGELFF.

The CDR3 region is CASSGTSGIGDTQYF. In DNA, the CDR3 is TGTGCCAGCAGTGGAACTAGCGGGATAGGGGATACGCAGTATTTT. The chain employs TRBV2 and TRBJ2-3; TRBD2 aligns across 10 bases. The V gene's germline CDR1 is SNHLY and CDR2 FYNNEI. Losses at the gene ends were 4 bases for V and 6 bases for J; bases not matched to a gene: 7. The CDR3 contains 15 residues.

The chain employs TRBV7-2 and TRBJ2-1, with 8 nucleotides matching TRBD1. The CDR3 has 18 amino acids. Germline values: CDR1 SGHTA, CDR2 FQGNSA. Trimming removed 8 bases from V and 2 bases from J; junction bases left unmatched: 17. This CDR3 reads CASAIRPRRGRTYNEQFF. The CDR3, as DNA: TGTGCCAGCGCAATTAGACCTCGCAGGGGGCGAACCTACAATGAGCAGTTCTTC.

This chain links TRBV7-8 with TRBJ2-1; 7 positions match TRBD1. With 5 bases clipped from V and 5 bases from J, the junction kept 12 bases outside the gene matches. Per germline, CDR1 SGHVS and CDR2 FQNEAQ. The CDR3 covers 16 residues. The CDR3 loop is CASSPYRQGRNNEQFF. The CDR3 DNA is TGTGCCAGCAGCCCTTATCGACAGGGCAGAAACAATGAGCAGTTCTTC. The whole variable domain, filled in from reference TRBV7-8 and TRBJ2-1, reads GAGVSQSPRYKVAKRGQDVALRCDPISGHVSLFWYQQALGQGPEFLTYFQNEAQLDKSGLPSDRFFAERPEGSVSTLKIQRTQQEDSAVYLCASSPYRQGRNNEQFFGPGTRLTVL.

This clone was seen a handful of times. The V and J genes are TRBV6-5 and TRBJ1-6, with TRBD1 matching over 8 bases. Per germline, CDR1 MNHEY and CDR2 SVGAGI. This CDR3 comprises 13 residues. The ends lost 6 bases at V and 7 bases at J; junction bases unmatched: 2. The CDR3 region is CASRTGANSPLHF. The CDR3 DNA reads as TGTGCCAGCAGGACAGGGGCGAATTCACCCCTCCACTTT.